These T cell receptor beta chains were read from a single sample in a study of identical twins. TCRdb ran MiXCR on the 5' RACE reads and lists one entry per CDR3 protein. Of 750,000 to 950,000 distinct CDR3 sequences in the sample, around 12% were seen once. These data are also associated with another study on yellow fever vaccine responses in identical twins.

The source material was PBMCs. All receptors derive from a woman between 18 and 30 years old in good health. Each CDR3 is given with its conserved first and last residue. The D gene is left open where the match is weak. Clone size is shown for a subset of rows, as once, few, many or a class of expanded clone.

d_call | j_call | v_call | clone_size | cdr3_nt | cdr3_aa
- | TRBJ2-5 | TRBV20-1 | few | TGCAGTGCTAGAGGGCAGAGGTCGCGAGAGACCCAGTACTTC | CSARGQRSRETQYF
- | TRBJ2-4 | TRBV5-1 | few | TGCGCCAGCAGCTTGGCCCCTAGAGAGGGGAACATTCAGTACTTC | CASSLAPREGNIQYF
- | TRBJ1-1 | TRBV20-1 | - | TGCAGTGCTAGAGATTTTGAGGAAGCTTTCTTT | CSARDFEEAFF
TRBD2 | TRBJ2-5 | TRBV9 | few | TGTGCCAGCAGCGAGGGACTAGCGGGGGGCGGGAGGGAGACCCAGTACTTC | CASSEGLAGGGRETQYF
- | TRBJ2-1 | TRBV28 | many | TGTGCCAGCAGTTTCAGCGGGCTACTCTCTTACAATGAGCAGTTCTTC | CASSFSGLLSYNEQFF
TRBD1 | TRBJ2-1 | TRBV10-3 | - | TGTGCCATCGGAGGGACAGGGTACAATGAGCAGTTCTTC | CAIGGTGYNEQFF
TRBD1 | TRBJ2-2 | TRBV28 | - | TGTGCCAGTAGGACAGGGGGGTCCGGGGAGCTGTTTTTT | CASRTGGSGELFF
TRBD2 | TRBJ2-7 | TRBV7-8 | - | TGTGCCAGCAGCTCCCCGGGTAGCGGGAGTAAGCAGTACTTC | CASSSPGSGSKQYF
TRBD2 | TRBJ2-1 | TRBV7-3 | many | TGTGCCAGCAGCGCGAAAACTAGCGGCTACAATGAGCAGTTCTTC | CASSAKTSGYNEQFF
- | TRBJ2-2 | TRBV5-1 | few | TGCGCCAGCCAATGGGCAGCTACGAACACCGGGGAGCTGTTTTTT | CASQWAATNTGELFF
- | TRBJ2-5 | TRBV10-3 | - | TGTGCCATCAGTGAGCCTGGGTCTGGAGTGACCCAGTACTTC | CAISEPGSGVTQYF
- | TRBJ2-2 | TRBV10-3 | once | TGTGCCATCAGTGATTTGGGGGGCGCGAGGACCGGGGAGCTGTTTTTT | CAISDLGGARTGELFF
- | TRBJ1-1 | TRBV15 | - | TGTGCCACCAGCAGAGTGGGGGGTCAGGGCACTGAAGCTTTCTTT | CATSRVGGQGTEAFF
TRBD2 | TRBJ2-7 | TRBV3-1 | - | TGTGCCAGCAGCTCCGGGACTATAAACTACGAGCAGTACTTC | CASSSGTINYEQYF
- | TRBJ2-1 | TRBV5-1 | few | TGCACCACCGTGGGAGACGGCGATCGTCGCTCCTACAATGAGCAGTTCTTC | CTTVGDGDRRSYNEQFF
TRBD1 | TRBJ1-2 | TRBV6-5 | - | TGTGCCAGCAGTCTACCCCGTCAGGGGGCCTACTATGGCTACACCTTC | CASSLPRQGAYYGYTF
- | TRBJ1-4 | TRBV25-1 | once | TGTGCCAGCAGTGAACTTGGCCTCAATGAAAAACTGTTTTTT | CASSELGLNEKLFF
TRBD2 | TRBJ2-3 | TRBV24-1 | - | TGTGCCACCAGTGGACATCCGGGAGGGAGCACAGATACGCAGTATTTT | CATSGHPGGSTDTQYF
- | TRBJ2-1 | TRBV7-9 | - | TGTGCCAGCAGCAACCGGGACATGGGGTACAATGAGCAGTTCTTC | CASSNRDMGYNEQFF
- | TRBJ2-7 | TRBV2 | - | TGTGCCAGCAGTGAAGCGCTTGGGTACGAGCAGTACTTC | CASSEALGYEQYF
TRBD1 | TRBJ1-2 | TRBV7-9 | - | TGTGCCAGCAGCCATACAGGGGAGTATGGCTACACCTTC | CASSHTGEYGYTF
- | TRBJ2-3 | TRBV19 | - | TGTGCCAGTAGTATAAAACAGGGCACAGATACGCAGTATTTT | CASSIKQGTDTQYF
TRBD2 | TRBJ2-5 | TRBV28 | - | TGTGCCAGCAGTTCAGGGGCGGGGGGCAAAGAGACCCAGTACTTC | CASSSGAGGKETQYF
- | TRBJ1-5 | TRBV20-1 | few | TGCAGTGCTAGAGAGATAGGGGCGGGGAGAACCCAGCATTTT | CSAREIGAGRTQHF
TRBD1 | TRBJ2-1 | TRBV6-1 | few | TGTGCCAGCAGTCAGGACAGGTTAATCTACAATGAGCAGTTCTTC | CASSQDRLIYNEQFF
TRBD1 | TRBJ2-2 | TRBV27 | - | TGTGCCAGCAGTTTGGGCTACGGCAGGGGGCAGTCTGTCGCCGGGGAGCTGTTTTTT | CASSLGYGRGQSVAGELFF
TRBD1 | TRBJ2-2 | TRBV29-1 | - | TGCAGCGTCGGACAGGTGGGGACCGGGGAGCTGTTTTTT | CSVGQVGTGELFF
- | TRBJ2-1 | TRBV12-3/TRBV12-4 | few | TGTGCCAGCAGTTTCGGGTGGAGCAATGAGCAGTTCTTC | CASSFGWSNEQFF
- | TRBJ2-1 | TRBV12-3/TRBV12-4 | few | TGTGCCAGCAGCGGACAAAAAAGTCACAATGAGCAGTTCTTC | CASSGQKSHNEQFF
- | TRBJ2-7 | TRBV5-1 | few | TGCGCCAGCAGCTTCTCAGACCGGGACTCGAGGAGCTTC | CASSFSDRDSRSF
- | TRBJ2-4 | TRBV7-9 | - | TGTGCCAGCAACAAAGACGATCTAGCCAAAAACATTCAGTACTTC | CASNKDDLAKNIQYF
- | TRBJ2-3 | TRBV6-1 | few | TGTGCCAGCAAACAGCCTCCCACAGATACGCAGTATTTT | CASKQPPTDTQYF
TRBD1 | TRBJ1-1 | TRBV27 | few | TGTGCCAGCAAGACAGGGCTAACTGAAGCTTTCTTT | CASKTGLTEAFF
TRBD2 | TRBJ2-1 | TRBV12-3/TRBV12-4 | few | TGTGCCAGCAGAGCCCGGAGTAGCGGGAGCAATGAGCAGTTCTTC | CASRARSSGSNEQFF
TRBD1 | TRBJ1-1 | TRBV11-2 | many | TGTGCCAGCAGCGCAGGGGGCGTGGGGAACACTGAAGCTTTCTTT | CASSAGGVGNTEAFF
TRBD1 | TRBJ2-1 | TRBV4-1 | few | TGCGCCAGCAGGTTCACAGGGGCTACCTACAATGAGCAGTTCTTC | CASRFTGATYNEQFF
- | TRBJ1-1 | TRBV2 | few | TGTGCCAGCAGTGACCGGGACCTGAACACTGAAGCTTTCTTT | CASSDRDLNTEAFF
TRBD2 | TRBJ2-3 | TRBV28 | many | TGTGCCAGCAGCAGGACTAGCGGGGGGATATACAATACGCAGTATTTT | CASSRTSGGIYNTQYF
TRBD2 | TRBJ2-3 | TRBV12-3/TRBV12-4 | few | TGTGCCAGCAGTGCTCTAGCGGGAGGGACTTACGGCACAGATACGCAGTATTTT | CASSALAGGTYGTDTQYF
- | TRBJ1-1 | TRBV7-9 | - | TGTGCCAGCAGGGCTGCGATGCCATTGAACACTGAAGCTTTCTTT | CASRAAMPLNTEAFF
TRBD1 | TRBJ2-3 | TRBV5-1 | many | TGTGCCAGCAGCCGGACAGGGACTGATACGCAGTATTTT | CASSRTGTDTQYF